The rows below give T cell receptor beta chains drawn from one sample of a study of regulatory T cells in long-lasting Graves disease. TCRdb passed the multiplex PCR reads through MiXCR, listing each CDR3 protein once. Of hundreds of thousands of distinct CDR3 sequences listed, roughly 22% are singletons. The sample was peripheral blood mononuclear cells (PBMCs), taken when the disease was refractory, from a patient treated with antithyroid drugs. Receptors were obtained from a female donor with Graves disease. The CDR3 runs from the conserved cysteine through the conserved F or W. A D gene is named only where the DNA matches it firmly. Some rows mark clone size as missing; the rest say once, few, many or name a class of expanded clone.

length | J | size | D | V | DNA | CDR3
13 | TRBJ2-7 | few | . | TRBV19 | TGTGCCAGTAGAGGGGCGGACTCCTACGAGCAGTACTTC | CASRGADSYEQYF
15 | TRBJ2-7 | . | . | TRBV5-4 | TGTGCCAGCAGCTTGGTCCAGCGCAATTCTCTCGAGCAGTACTTC | CASSLVQRNSLEQYF
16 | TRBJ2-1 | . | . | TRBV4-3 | TGCGCCAGCAGCCAAGGACCCTTCGGGATATACAATGAGCAGTTCTTC | CASSQGPFGIYNEQFF
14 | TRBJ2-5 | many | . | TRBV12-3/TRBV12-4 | TGTGCCAGCAGTTTTAGACAGGAGGGCGAGACCCAGTACTTC | CASSFRQEGETQYF
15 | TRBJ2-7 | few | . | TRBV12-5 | TGTGCTAGTGTACCGCTCCTAGCGCCTACCTACGAGCAGTACTTC | CASVPLLAPTYEQYF
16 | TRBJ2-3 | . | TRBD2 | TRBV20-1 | TGCAGTGCTGGACCCGGACTAGCGGGGGTCACAGATACGCAGTATTTT | CSAGPGLAGVTDTQYF
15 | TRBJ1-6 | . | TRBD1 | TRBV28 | TGTGCCAGCAGCCCCCCGGGACAGTCGAATTCACCCCTCCACTTT | CASSPPGQSNSPLHF
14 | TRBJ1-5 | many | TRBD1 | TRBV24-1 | TGTGCCACCAGTCGACAGGGATGGGATCAGCCCCAGCATTTT | CATSRQGWDQPQHF
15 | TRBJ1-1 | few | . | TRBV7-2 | TGTGCCAGCAGCCTGGCCCATCTCGGCAACACTGAAGCTTTCTTT | CASSLAHLGNTEAFF
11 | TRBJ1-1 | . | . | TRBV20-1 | TGCAGTGCTAGGTACAGGCAAGAGTCTTTCTTT | CSARYRQESFF
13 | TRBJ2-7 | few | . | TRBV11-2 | TGTGCCAGCAGCTTAGCGCACTCCTACGAGCAGTACTTC | CASSLAHSYEQYF